This T cell receptor beta chain was captured by sequencing in a study of cytomegalovirus exposure and HLA in healthy donors. The study's findings and limits: Immune exposure data for these donors was limited to CMV serostatus.

This clone was seen a single time. What it binds is unknown. The CDR3 contains 16 residues. The junction had 9 bases not matched to a gene; V was cut back by 2 bases and J by 6 bases. The germline V gene has CDR1 LGHNA and CDR2 YNFKEQ. With 60 Vbeta and 13 Jbeta primers, the PCR was carried out. Authors' data handling: Later, some 75 million unique TCR beta chains were counted in an analysis, and approximately 10 million of them were shared. The table came from immunoSEQ multiplex PCR; TCRdb's copy has only in-frame clones and leaves some out. Clone size and the V and J calls come from that table; the DNA yielded D and trimming. The data show fewer than 130,000 clones, with approximately 82% seen just once and around 15% held by the top ten.

The source material was PBMCs. The TCR was taken from a young man in good health and CMV-seropositive. The V gene is TRBV4-2, the J gene TRBJ2-7; TRBD1 matches 11 bases. In DNA, the CDR3 is TGTGCCAGCAGCCAACTTTCCGGGACAGGGGGATTCGAGCAGTACTTC. Its translation: CASSQLSGTGGFEQYF.